The 32 T cell receptor beta chains below were found in one sample sequenced in a study of blood T cell repertoires in COVID-19. Sequencing was performed with immunoSEQ multiplex PCR; in TCRdb, only in-frame clones are kept and a portion is missing. The sample shows roughly 87,000 clones, around 88% of them seen only once. The sequencing input was peripheral blood. Receptors were obtained from a man aged 50 to 59 with active COVID-19.

The rearrangement joins TRBV5-4 to TRBJ2-3, with 8 bases fitting TRBD2. The CDR3 length is 14 residues. Losses at the gene ends were 0 bases for V and 4 bases for J; bases not matched to a gene: 1. Germline CDR1 and CDR2: SGHNT and YYREEE (reference sequence). The chain's CDR3 is CASSLAGGADTQYF. The CDR3, as DNA: TGTGCCAGCAGCTTGGCGGGAGGGGCAGATACGCAGTATTTT.

The chain joins TRBV12-3 or TRBV12-4 to TRBJ2-2; D is unresolved. The CDR3 is 13 residues long. V lost 5 bases and J 3 bases, leaving 7 bases between the germline ends. The CDR3: CASSSLYTGELFF. DNA for the CDR3: TGTGCCAGCAGTAGCCTATACACCGGGGAGCTGTTTTTT.

This clone was counted between two and nine times. The rearrangement links TRBV27 to TRBJ1-2; D possibly corresponds to TRBD1 (5 bases). Trimming removed 7 bases at V and 4 bases at J, with 13 bases between. The CDR3 runs 13 residues. Germline loops: CDR1 MNHEY, CDR2 SMNVEV (reference sequence). The CDR3 loop is CASTPGGGYGYTF. CDR3 DNA: TGTGCCAGCACCCCGGGGGGTGGCTATGGCTACACCTTC.

CDR3 coding DNA: TGTGCCAGCAGCTTGGGCCTAGCGGAATACGAGCAGTACTTC. Protein product: CASSLGLAEYEQYF. This chain connects TRBV5-4 to TRBJ2-7, with 7 bases identical to TRBD2. J lost 4 bases, V lost 0 bases, and 4 bases had no gene match. Germline V gene sequence: CDR1 SGHNT, CDR2 YYREEE (reference sequence). This CDR3 comprises 14 residues.

Details on this clone: Additional DNA sequences in this sample encode the identical CDR3. This chain links TRBV19 with TRBJ2-7; 8 nucleotides align to TRBD1. The V gene end was trimmed by 1 base and the J gene end by 4 bases; junction bases not matched to a gene: 6. Looked up from germline, CDR1 is LNHDA and CDR2 is SQIVND (reference sequence). The CDR3 consists of 15 residues. For the CDR3, the DNA is TGTGCCAGTAGTATAGGGACAGGGCCGGCTTACGAGCAGTACTTC. Translation: CASSIGTGPAYEQYF.

This chain uses TRBV4-2 with TRBJ1-6; the match to TRBD1 covers 7 bases. Germline values: CDR1 LGHNA, CDR2 YNFKEQ. V lost 2 bases, J lost 5 bases, and 3 bases stayed unmatched. This CDR3 is built from 15 residues. The CDR3 DNA reads TGTGCCAGCAGCCAAAAGGGACAGAATAATTCACCCCTCCACTTT. Protein sequence: CASSQKGQNNSPLHF.

In its sample, this clone was seen once. The rearrangement uses TRBV9 and TRBJ2-1; D is unresolved. The CDR3 extends over 12 amino acids. V was clipped by 3 bases and J by 9 bases, with 10 bases between them. Per germline, CDR1 SGDLS and CDR2 YYNGEE. The CDR3 region has the DNA TGTGCCAGCAGCGCTAGTCTTGTTGAGCAGTTCTTC. It yields the protein CASSASLVEQFF.

In its sample, this clone was seen once. CDR3 residues: CASSQRGGQSGELFF. CDR3 nucleotide sequence: TGCGCCAGCAGCCAAAGAGGTGGTCAGTCCGGGGAGCTGTTTTTT. The chain has TRBV4-1 and TRBJ2-2; D ambiguous. Trimming shortened V by 2 bases and J by 6 bases, and 13 bases separated the two germline ends. There are 15 residues in the CDR3. In germline, CDR1 is MGHRA, CDR2 YSYEKL.

The chain couples TRBV6-5 to TRBJ2-3, with D maybe TRBD1 (6 bases). This CDR3 comprises 14 residues. Trimming pared 2 bases from V and 2 bases from J, leaving 8 bases between. Germline V lookup: CDR1 MNHEY, CDR2 SVGAGI. CDR3 in DNA: TGTGCCAGCAGTTACAACAGGGACACAGATACGCAGTATTTT. Its translation: CASSYNRDTDTQYF.

V usage is TRBV18 and J usage is TRBJ1-2; TRBD1 might be the D (6 bases). Trimming removed 1 base from V and 8 bases from J, with 23 bases in between. Germline V lookup: CDR1 KGHSH, CDR2 LQKENI. This CDR3 is built from 17 residues. The CDR3 nucleotides are TGTGCCAGCTCACCACTTGAAGGGACACCGGAATCGGGGGGCTACACCTTC. It yields the protein CASSPLEGTPESGGYTF.

The chain recombines TRBV10-3 with TRBJ2-7; 7 bases match TRBD2. The germline V gene has CDR1 ENHRY and CDR2 SYGVKD. This CDR3 is 14 amino acids long. V was pared by 2 bases and J by 1 base, with 2 bases of the junction left unmatched. CDR3 protein: CAISEDGGSYEQYF. As DNA, the CDR3 is TGTGCCATCAGTGAGGACGGGGGGTCCTACGAGCAGTACTTC.

This chain uses TRBV7-9 with TRBJ2-7; 10 positions agree with TRBD1. The CDR3 totals 14 residues. Germline V gene lookup returns CDR1 SEHNR and CDR2 FQNEAQ (reference sequence). V dropped 0 bases and J dropped 6; count of bases not matched to a gene: 2. The CDR3 DNA reads as TGTGCCAGCAGCTTAGCGGGACAGGGGATCGAGCAGTACTTC. Translation gives CASSLAGQGIEQYF.

The rearrangement joins TRBV15 to TRBJ2-3, with TRBD2 matching over 8 bases. Germline assignment: CDR1 LNHNV and CDR2 YYDKDF (reference sequence). V gave up 2 bases and J gave up 0 bases; unmatched junction bases: 10. The CDR3 contains 18 residues. As DNA, the CDR3 is TGTGCCACCAGCAGATCGATCCGACTAGCGACGAGCACAGATACGCAGTATTTT. This translates into CATSRSIRLATSTDTQYF. Filled out from reference TRBV15 and TRBJ2-3, the complete variable domain reads DAMVIQNPRYQVTQFGKPVTLSCSQTLNHNVMYWYQQKSSQAPKLLFHYYDKDFNNEADTPDNFQSRRPNTSFCFLDIRSPGLGDTAMYLCATSRSIRLATSTDTQYFGPGTRLTVL.

In DNA, the CDR3 is TGTGCCAGCACCCAACAGGGGCCGAACACTGAAGCTTTCTTT. Residues: CASTQQGPNTEAFF. This chain joins TRBV2 and TRBJ1-1; 7 bases align to TRBD1. Germline V lookup: CDR1 SNHLY, CDR2 FYNNEI. The CDR3 has 14 residues. J was trimmed by 1 base and V by 7 bases; bases with no gene match: 6.

V and J are TRBV9 and TRBJ2-7; 11 bases match TRBD1. Germline assignment: CDR1 SGDLS and CDR2 YYNGEE. Trimming took 4 bases from V and 5 from J; bases not matched to a gene: 11. The CDR3 covers 16 residues. In DNA form, the CDR3 reads TGTGCCAGCAGCCCCCGAGGACAGGGGGCGCCTCACGAGCAGTACTTC. Translation gives CASSPRGQGAPHEQYF.

This chain uses TRBV6-1 with TRBJ1-3; D perhaps matches TRBD1 (6 bases). CDR3 length: 17 residues. V gave up 1 base and J gave up 4 bases, with 17 bases separating them. Germline CDR1 MNHNS, CDR2 SASEGT. The CDR3 coding sequence is TGTGCCAGCAGTGAAGAAAGGCAGGGGCGTCTCGGAAACACCATATATTTT. Amino acid sequence: CASSEERQGRLGNTIYF.

The chain joins TRBV7-2 to TRBJ2-3; 10 nucleotides line up with TRBD1. The V and J ends lost 5 bases and 4 bases, in that order; junction bases with no gene match: 6. The V gene's germline CDR1 is SGHTA and CDR2 FQGNSA. This CDR3 has 15 amino acids. Here the CDR3 DNA reads TGTGCCAGCAGCCCCCAAGGACAGGGGGCAGATACGCAGTATTTT. Translated, it gives CASSPQGQGADTQYF.

The J gene is TRBJ2-2, the V gene TRBV11-2, with D tentatively TRBD1 (5 bases). V lost 2 bases, J lost 2 bases, and 12 bases lay in between. The CDR3 loop spans 16 amino acids. CDR1 is SGHAT, CDR2 FQNNGV, per germline. CDR3 in DNA: TGTGCCAGCAGCTTATTTAGGGGCTTTAACACCGGGGAGCTGTTTTTT. This translates into CASSLFRGFNTGELFF. The whole variable domain, filled in from reference TRBV11-2 and TRBJ2-2, reads EAGVAQSPRYKIIEKRQSVAFWCNPISGHATLYWYQQILGQGPKLLIQFQNNGVVDDSQLPKDRFSAERLKGVDSTLKIQPAKLEDSAVYLCASSLFRGFNTGELFFGEGSRLTVL.

This chain uses TRBV2 with TRBJ1-4; D is undetermined. CDR1 is SNHLY, CDR2 FYNNEI, per germline. CDR3 size: 14 residues. Trimming pared 4 bases from V and 5 bases from J, leaving 11 bases between. CDR3 DNA sequence: TGTGCCAGCAGTGGCGGGGAACAGAATGAAAAACTGTTTTTT. Encoded protein: CASSGGEQNEKLFF.

The chain is built from TRBV7-8 and TRBJ1-6; 7 positions match TRBD1. The CDR3 spans 16 residues. Germline V gene data show CDR1 as SGHVS and CDR2 as FQNEAQ. The junction had 5 bases not matched to a gene; V was cut back by 6 bases and J by 0 bases. The CDR3 bases are TGTGCCAGCAGACCGGACAGGAGCTCCTATAATTCACCCCTCCACTTT. This encodes CASRPDRSSYNSPLHF.

J is TRBJ2-7 and V is TRBV25-1; D is perhaps TRBD1 (5 bases). The CDR3 loop spans 15 amino acids. V gave up 2 bases and J gave up 2 bases, with 13 bases separating them. Germline V gene lookup returns CDR1 MGHDK and CDR2 SYGVNS. In DNA form, the CDR3 reads TGTGCCAGCAGTGAAGGAACTCAAGGGGCCTACGAGCAGTACTTC. Amino acid sequence: CASSEGTQGAYEQYF.

The chain links TRBV3-1 (or the pseudogene TRBV3-2) to TRBJ2-3, with D hard to call. Trimming took 4 bases from V and 2 from J, leaving 13 bases between them. CDR1 and CDR2 (germline): LGHDT, YNNKEL (reference sequence). This CDR3 region has 15 residues. The CDR3 loop reads CASSRDIGHTDTQYF. The CDR3 nucleotides read TGTGCCAGCAGCCGAGACATCGGTCACACAGATACGCAGTATTTT.

This clone was counted once. This sequence joins TRBV5-6 and TRBJ1-1; D is unresolved. V lost 0 bases and J lost 6, with 9 bases in between. The germline V gene has CDR1 SGHDT and CDR2 YYEEEE. The CDR3 is 13 amino acids. CDR3 sequence (DNA): TGTGCCAGCAGCTTGGGGAGAAACGCTGAAGCTTTCTTT. Amino acid sequence: CASSLGRNAEAFF.

The chain combines TRBV28 with TRBJ1-3, with no clear D. V lost 5 bases and J 1 base, leaving 15 bases between the germline ends. This CDR3 comprises 16 residues. The germline gives CDR1 MDHEN, CDR2 SYDVKM. The CDR3 nucleotides read TGTGCCAGCAGTCCCGCGAGGGCTGATTCTGGAAACACCATATATTTT. Translating gives CASSPARADSGNTIYF.

The DNA of the CDR3 is TGTGCCAGCAGCTTTCTACCTAGCGGGGCCGGGGAGCTGTTTTTT. This encodes CASSFLPSGAGELFF. The V gene is TRBV11-2, the J gene TRBJ2-2, with 9 nucleotides matching TRBD2. Germline V gives CDR1 SGHAT, CDR2 FQNNGV. The J segment lost 6 bases and the V segment lost 3 bases, leaving 5 bases of the junction unmatched. The CDR3 has 15 residues.

The genes are TRBV6-5 and TRBJ2-3; D possibly corresponds to TRBD2 (7 bases). From germline, CDR1 is MNHEY and CDR2 SVGAGI. V was pared by 10 bases and J by 3 bases, with 20 bases between. The CDR3 consists of 15 residues. CDR3 bases: TGTGCCATAACCGGGACCGAGGGGGGGACAGATACGCAGTATTTT. The encoded protein is CAITGTEGGTDTQYF.

The chain uses TRBV5-1 and TRBJ1-2; 10 nucleotides align to TRBD1. The CDR3 has 14 amino acids. The trim removed 4 bases at V and 8 bases at J, leaving 8 bases unmatched. CDR1 SGHRS and CDR2 YFSETQ come from the germline V gene. The CDR3 DNA follows: TGCGCCAGCAGCACCGGGACAGGGGTGAGGGGCTACACCTTC. It translates to CASSTGTGVRGYTF. The full variable domain, with the rest looked up from reference TRBV5-1 and TRBJ1-2, is KAGVTQTPRYLIKTRGQQVTLSCSPISGHRSVSWYQQTPGQGLQFLFEYFSETQRNKGNFPGRFSGRQFSNSRSEMNVSTLELGDSALYLCASSTGTGVRGYTFGSGTRLTVV.

The rearrangement joins TRBV19 to TRBJ2-6; possible D gene TRBD1, 6 bases. Germline lookup yields CDR1 LNHDA and CDR2 SQIVND (reference sequence). CDR3 size: 14 residues. V shed 6 bases and J shed 0 bases, with 6 bases lying between them. Here the CDR3 reads CASRDSSGANVLTF. The CDR3 nucleotides read TGTGCCAGTAGGGACAGCTCTGGGGCCAACGTCCTGACTTTC.

This chain connects TRBV6-5 to TRBJ1-5; possibly TRBD1 for D (5 bases). Trimming cost V 5 bases and J 2 bases, with 7 bases left between them. Germline CDR1 MNHEY, CDR2 SVGAGI. This CDR3 region has 13 residues. The CDR3: CASSPGGNQPQHF. The CDR3, as DNA: TGTGCCAGCAGTCCGGGGGGCAATCAGCCCCAGCATTTT.

The chain links TRBV5-8 to TRBJ1-5; D not resolved. Germline CDR1 SGHTS, CDR2 YDEGEE. The V and J ends lost 7 bases and 2 bases respectively, with 7 bases between them. The CDR3 contains 12 residues. The CDR3 DNA sequence: TGTGCCAGCCGCCGGGGCAATCAGCCCCAGCATTTT. Its protein product is CASRRGNQPQHF.

The chain has TRBV7-9 and TRBJ2-3; 8 positions agree with TRBD1. The CDR3 runs 16 residues. Germline CDR1 is SEHNR and CDR2 is FQNEAQ (reference sequence). Unmatched junction bases numbered 7, after V lost 5 bases and J lost 0 bases. DNA for the CDR3: TGTGCCAGCAGCCCGACAGGGGCCCTTAGCACAGATACGCAGTATTTT. It codes for CASSPTGALSTDTQYF.

The genes are TRBV9 and TRBJ2-2; D is undetermined. The CDR3 runs to 14 residues. Trimming stripped 0 bases from V and 2 bases from J, with 5 bases between. Germline CDR1 SGDLS, CDR2 YYNGEE. The CDR3 reads CASSVASNTGELFF. The DNA for the CDR3 is TGTGCCAGCAGCGTAGCTAGTAACACCGGGGAGCTGTTTTTT.